Listed below are T cell receptor beta chains from one sample, sequenced in a study of blood T cell dynamics during melanoma immunotherapy. Measured with immunoSEQ multiplex PCR; TCRdb has only the in-frame clones, and not every one. This table holds some 9,800 clones, approximately 86% found once. The input for sequencing was blood, taken from a patient treated with checkpoint blockade. Source of these receptors: a human donor with melanoma. The CDR3 runs from the conserved cysteine through the conserved F or W. A D gene is named only where the DNA matches it firmly. Only some rows state a clone size, as once, few, many or a class for expanded clones.

>NA|NA|TRBJ2-1|TRBV6-5
TGTGCCAGCAGTTACTCCGCGCGGGGTTCCTACAATGAGCAGTTCTTC
CASSYSARGSYNEQFF
>NA|NA|TRBJ1-4|TRBV30
TGTGCCTGGGGACTAAGGGGGAAGGAAAAACTGTTTTTT
CAWGLRGKEKLFF
>TRBD1|NA|TRBJ1-6|TRBV6-1
TGTGCCAGCAGTGTACAGGGGGCTTTGAATTCACCCCTCCACTTT
CASSVQGALNSPLHF
>TRBD2|NA|TRBJ2-5|TRBV27
TGTGCCAGCAGTGACTGGACTAGCCTCGCCGGTGAGACCCAGTACTTC
CASSDWTSLAGETQYF
>NA|large|TRBJ2-7|TRBV19
TGTGCCAGTAGTTCGAGGGGCCGGGACGAGCAGTACTTC
CASSSRGRDEQYF
>TRBD1|NA|TRBJ1-4|TRBV6-5
TGTGCCAGCAGGTCACCGGGACAGGGCGGGGGAAAACTGTTTTTT
CASRSPGQGGGKLFF
>TRBD1|NA|TRBJ1-2|TRBV11-2
TGTGCCAGCAGCACCCGGGACAGGGGAGCTAACTATGGCTACACCTTC
CASSTRDRGANYGYTF
>TRBD2|NA|TRBJ2-7|TRBV6-6
TGTGCCAGCAGTCTCCGCGGGGGACTCTACGAGCAGTACTTC
CASSLRGGLYEQYF
>NA|NA|TRBJ1-5|TRBV6-1
TGTGCAGCCGTATCGGGGCAACAGCCCCAGCATTTT
CAAVSGQQPQHF
>NA|NA|TRBJ1-5|TRBV11-2
TGTGCCAGCAGCTTAGAAGGGGGGGTAGGTCAGCCCCAGCATTTT
CASSLEGGVGQPQHF
>NA|NA|TRBJ2-3|TRBV29-1
TGCAGCGTTTGTCTATTGGTCAGCACAGATACGCAGTATTTT
CSVCLLVSTDTQYF
>NA|NA|TRBJ2-5|TRBV10-3
TGTGCCATCAAGAACCCCGGCCAGGCCCCTAGTCGGAGGGAGACCCAGTACTTC
CAIKNPGQAPSRRETQYF